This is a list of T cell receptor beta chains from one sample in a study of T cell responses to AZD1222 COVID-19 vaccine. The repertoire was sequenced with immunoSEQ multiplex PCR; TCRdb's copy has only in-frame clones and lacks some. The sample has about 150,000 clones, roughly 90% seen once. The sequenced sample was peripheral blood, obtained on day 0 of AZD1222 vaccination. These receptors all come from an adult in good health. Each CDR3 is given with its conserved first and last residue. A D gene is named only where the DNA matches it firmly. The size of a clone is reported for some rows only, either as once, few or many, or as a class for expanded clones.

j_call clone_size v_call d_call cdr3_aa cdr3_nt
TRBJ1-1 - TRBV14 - CASSQDWLTGTEAFF TGTGCCAGCAGCCAAGATTGGCTAACAGGCACTGAAGCTTTCTTT
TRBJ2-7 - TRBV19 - CASSTYGQTSYEQYF TGTGCCAGTAGTACCTACGGACAGACTTCCTACGAGCAGTACTTC
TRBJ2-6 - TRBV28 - CASSLNVALSGANVLTF TGTGCCAGCAGTTTAAATGTCGCGCTCTCTGGGGCCAACGTCCTGACTTTC
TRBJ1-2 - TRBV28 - CASSPLLGGVPEDYGYTF TGTGCCAGCAGTCCCCTCCTTGGAGGGGTTCCGGAGGACTATGGCTACACCTTC
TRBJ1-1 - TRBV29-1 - CSARVGGNTEAFF TGCAGCGCCCGGGTTGGGGGGAACACTGAAGCTTTCTTT
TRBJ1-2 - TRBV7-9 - CASSLALDNYGYTF TGTGCCAGCAGCTTAGCGTTAGATAACTATGGCTACACCTTC
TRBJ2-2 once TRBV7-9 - CASSLGRSIVTGELFF TGTGCCAGCAGCTTAGGTCGCAGCATTGTGACCGGGGAGCTGTTTTTT
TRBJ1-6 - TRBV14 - CASSLRTRNSPLHF TGTGCCAGCAGCCTACGGACGCGTAATTCACCCCTCCACTTT
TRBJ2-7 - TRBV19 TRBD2 CASRAHSGRDYEQYF TGTGCCAGTAGAGCCCATAGCGGGAGGGACTACGAGCAGTACTTC
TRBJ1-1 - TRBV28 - CASRGTLNTEAFF TGTGCCAGCAGGGGGACGCTGAACACTGAAGCTTTCTTT
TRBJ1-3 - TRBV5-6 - CASSSSGFGNTIYF TGTGCCAGCAGCTCCAGTGGATTCGGAAACACCATATATTTT
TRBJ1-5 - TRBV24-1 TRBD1 CATSDFTGEEAQHF TGTGCCACCAGTGATTTCACAGGGGAGGAGGCCCAGCATTTT
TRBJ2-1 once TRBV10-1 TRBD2 CASSESTQGGNEQFF TGCGCCAGCAGTGAGTCGACGCAGGGAGGGAATGAGCAGTTCTTC
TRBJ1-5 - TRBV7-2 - CASSLEEGAAQPQHF TGTGCCAGCAGCTTAGAGGAAGGGGCGGCTCAGCCCCAGCATTTT
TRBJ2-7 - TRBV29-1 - CSVGSGAYEQYF TGCAGCGTTGGTTCGGGTGCCTACGAGCAGTACTTC
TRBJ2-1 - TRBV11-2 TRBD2 CATSGGEQFF TGTGCCACCTCGGGGGGTGAGCAGTTCTTC
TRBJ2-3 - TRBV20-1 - CSASLASSFGDTQYF TGCAGTGCTAGTCTGGCTAGCTCATTCGGAGATACGCAGTATTTT
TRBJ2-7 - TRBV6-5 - CASTPGVDYEQYF TGTGCCAGTACTCCGGGGGTAGACTACGAGCAGTACTTC
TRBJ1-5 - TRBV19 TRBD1 CATTPTGGYQPQHF TGTGCCACTACCCCGACAGGGGGGTATCAGCCCCAGCATTTT
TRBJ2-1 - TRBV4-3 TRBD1 CASSRRQGEGNEQFF TGCGCCAGCAGCCGCCGACAGGGGGAGGGCAATGAGCAGTTCTTC
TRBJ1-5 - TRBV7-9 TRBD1 CASSQGEYNQPQHF TGTGCCAGCAGCCAGGGGGAGTACAATCAGCCCCAGCATTTT
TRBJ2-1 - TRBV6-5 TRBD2 CASSGGVSNEQFF TGTGCCAGCAGCGGGGGGGTCAGCAATGAGCAGTTCTTC
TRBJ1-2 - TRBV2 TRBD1 CASNPDRANLNYGYTF TGTGCCAGCAACCCGGACAGGGCTAATCTGAACTATGGCTACACCTTC
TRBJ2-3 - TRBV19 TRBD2 CASSIVLWGRADTQYF TGTGCCAGTAGTATAGTTTTATGGGGGAGGGCAGATACGCAGTATTTT
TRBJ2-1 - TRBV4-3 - CASSQEGTTSSSEQFF TGCGCCAGCAGCCAAGAAGGGACCACCAGCAGCAGTGAGCAGTTCTTC
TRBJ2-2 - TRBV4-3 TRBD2 CASSQDLGSGGAAPGELFF TGCGCCAGCAGCCAAGATTTGGGTAGCGGGGGGGCCGCCCCCGGGGAGCTGTTTTTT
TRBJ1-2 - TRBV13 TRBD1 CASRTAGGGYGYTF TGTGCCAGCCGAACGGCAGGGGGCGGCTATGGCTACACCTTC
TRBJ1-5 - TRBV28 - CASSSSRQGRNQPQHF TGTGCCAGCAGTTCCTCGCGGCAGGGACGCAATCAGCCCCAGCATTTT
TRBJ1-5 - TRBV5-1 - CASSLGQENQPQHF TGCGCCAGCAGCTTGGGACAGGAAAATCAGCCCCAGCATTTT
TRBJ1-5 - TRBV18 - CASSPLSNQPQHF TGTGCCAGCTCCCCCCTTAGCAATCAGCCCCAGCATTTT
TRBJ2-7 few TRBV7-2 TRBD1 CASSQDRGTNYEQYF TGTGCCAGCAGCCAAGACAGGGGGACCAACTACGAGCAGTACTTC
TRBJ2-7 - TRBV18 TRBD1 CASSPLVTGVYEQYF TGTGCCAGCTCACCACTTGTGACAGGGGTCTACGAGCAGTACTTC
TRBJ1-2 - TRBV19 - CASSEGSSYGYTF TGTGCCAGTAGTGAGGGATCGTCCTATGGCTACACCTTC
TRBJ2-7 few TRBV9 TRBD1 CASSVGTGPYYEQYF TGTGCCAGCAGCGTAGGGACAGGACCTTACTACGAGCAGTACTTC
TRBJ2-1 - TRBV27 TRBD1 CASRWDSPSYNEQFF TGTGCCAGCAGATGGGACAGCCCCTCCTACAATGAGCAGTTCTTC
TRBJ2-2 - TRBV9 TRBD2 CASISRLAEKISNTGELFF TGTGCCAGCATCTCCCGACTAGCGGAAAAGATCTCGAACACCGGGGAGCTGTTTTTT
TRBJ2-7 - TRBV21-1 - CASSKAQIPGGLRCSYEQYF TGTGCCAGCAGCAAGGCTCAAATTCCAGGCGGTCTCCGTTGTTCCTACGAGCAGTACTTC
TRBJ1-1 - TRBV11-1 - CASSSRRGVNTEAFF TGTGCCAGCAGCTCAAGGAGGGGGGTAAACACTGAAGCTTTCTTT
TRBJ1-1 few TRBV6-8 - CASSYPGTGNTEAFF TGTGCCAGCAGTTATCCAGGGACGGGGAACACTGAAGCTTTCTTT
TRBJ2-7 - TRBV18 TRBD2 CASSPGGNYEQYF TGTGCCAGCTCACCGGGGGGGAACTACGAGCAGTACTTC
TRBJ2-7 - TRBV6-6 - CASSAGLPTYEQYF TGTGCCAGCAGCGCCGGACTGCCCACCTACGAGCAGTACTTC
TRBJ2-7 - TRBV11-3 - CASSDPPGYEQYF TGTGCCAGCAGCGATCCGCCCGGGTACGAGCAGTACTTC
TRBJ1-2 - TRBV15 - CATSIGPNYGYTF TGTGCCACCAGCATAGGCCCCAACTATGGCTACACCTTC
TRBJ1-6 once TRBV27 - CASSFGAYSPLHF TGTGCCAGCAGTTTCGGGGCCTACTCTCCCCTCCACTTT
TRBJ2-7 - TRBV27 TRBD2 CASSRRLAGGPTEGYEQYF TGTGCCAGCAGTCGGCGACTAGCGGGAGGCCCTACGGAGGGTTACGAGCAGTACTTC
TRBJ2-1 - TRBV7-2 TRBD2 CASSLRLAAHNEQFF TGTGCCAGCAGCTTACGACTAGCGGCCCACAATGAGCAGTTCTTC
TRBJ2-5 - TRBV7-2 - CASSWMGRLQETQYF TGTGCCAGCAGTTGGATGGGACGCCTGCAAGAGACCCAGTACTTC
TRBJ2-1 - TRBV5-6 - CASTRGWGVFANEQFF TGTGCCAGCACCCGGGGCTGGGGAGTCTTCGCCAATGAGCAGTTCTTC
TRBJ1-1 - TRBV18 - CASSPGGANTEAFF TGTGCCAGCTCACCAGGGGGTGCGAACACTGAAGCTTTCTTT
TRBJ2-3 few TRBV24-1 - CATHEGGTSTDTQYF TGTGCCACCCACGAGGGGGGTACTAGCACAGATACGCAGTATTTT
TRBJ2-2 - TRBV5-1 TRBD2 CASTRRLGRLAAGSNTGELFF TGCGCCAGCACCCGACGACTTGGGAGACTAGCGGCGGGATCGAACACCGGGGAGCTGTTTTTT
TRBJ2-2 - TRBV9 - CASSVRAGELFF TGTGCCAGCAGCGTAAGGGCCGGGGAGCTGTTTTTT
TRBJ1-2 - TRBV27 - CASSLLRSSLGGYTF TGTGCCAGCAGTTTACTTAGGTCCTCCCTAGGGGGCTACACCTTC
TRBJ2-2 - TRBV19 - CASSIAGILTGELFF TGTGCCAGTAGTATCGCAGGGATTCTAACCGGGGAGCTGTTTTTT
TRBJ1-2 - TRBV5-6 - CASSQPEGDYGYTF TGTGCCAGCAGCCAACCGGAGGGGGACTATGGCTACACCTTC